Listed below are T cell receptor beta chains from one sample, sequenced in a study of blood T cells in healthy people across ages. A single record per CDR3 protein comes from TCRdb applying MiXCR to the 5' RACE reads. The table has approximately 940,000 distinct CDR3 sequences, around 46% seen once. Source material: blood. The receptors derive from a man aged 25-45 years in good health. Each CDR3 is given with its conserved first and last residue. A D gene is named only where the DNA matches it firmly. Clone sizes are given selectively: once, few, many, or a class where the clone is expanded.

clone size	V gene	D gene	J gene	CDR3 protein	CDR3 DNA
-	TRBV5-1	-	TRBJ2-5	CASSRQTDWQETQYF	TGCGCCAGCAGCCGGCAGACGGACTGGCAAGAGACCCAGTACTTC
-	TRBV20-1	TRBD2	TRBJ2-5	CSARSRSAGGIQETQYF	TGCAGTGCTAGAAGTAGGTCAGCGGGGGGCATCCAAGAGACCCAGTACTTC
-	TRBV4-2	TRBD2	TRBJ2-3	CASSQTAGGPTDTQYF	TGTGCCAGCAGCCAAACCGCGGGGGGTCCCACAGATACGCAGTATTTT
-	TRBV4-1	-	TRBJ2-2	CASSLIQGPGELFF	TGCGCCAGCAGCCTAATACAGGGCCCCGGGGAGCTGTTTTTT
-	TRBV12-3/TRBV12-4	-	TRBJ1-6	CASSTPKQDSPLHF	TGTGCCAGCAGTACCCCGAAACAGGATTCACCCCTCCACTTT
once	TRBV7-8	TRBD1	TRBJ2-3	CASSLTVQGTDTQYF	TGTGCCAGCAGCTTAACAGTACAGGGGACAGATACGCAGTATTTT
-	TRBV14	-	TRBJ2-1	CASSQAGGSNEQFF	TGTGCCAGCAGCCAAGCGGGCGGGTCAAATGAGCAGTTCTTC
few	TRBV21-1	-	TRBJ2-3	CASRGRAHTDTQYF	TGTGCCAGCCGGGGACGAGCCCACACAGATACGCAGTATTTT
-	TRBV6-5	-	TRBJ2-7	CASRETGSYEQYF	TGTGCCAGCAGAGAGACAGGCTCCTACGAGCAGTACTTC
-	TRBV6-5	-	TRBJ2-7	CASSQIGQSYEQYF	TGTGCCAGCAGCCAAATTGGACAGTCCTACGAGCAGTACTTC
few	TRBV3-1	-	TRBJ2-3	CASSQDFGPGEGVDTQYF	TGTGCCAGCAGCCAAGATTTCGGACCGGGGGAGGGGGTAGATACGCAGTATTTT
-	TRBV12-3/TRBV12-4	-	TRBJ2-6	CASSLSPGEANVLTF	TGTGCCAGCAGTTTATCCCCAGGTGAGGCCAACGTCCTGACTTTC
-	TRBV7-2	-	TRBJ2-2	CASSLNLVKGELFF	TGTGCCAGCAGCTTAAACCTAGTTAAGGGGGAGCTGTTTTTT
-	TRBV21-1	-	TRBJ2-2	CASSSRTGTGNTGELFF	TGTGCCAGCAGCTCCCGAACCGGGACAGGGAACACCGGGGAGCTGTTTTTT